This T cell receptor (beta chain) was identified during a study of shared clonotypes between healthy human individuals. Comments on this clone: Its target is unknown.

Study-wide results and caveats: Roughly 5% of naive CD4 clonotypes were shared across a few donors.

The naive CD8 subset, CD45RO-negative cells positively selected for CCR7, excluded terminally differentiated effector memory CD45RA+ cells. Donors were Caucasian adults residing in Nashville, Tennessee, USA. The assay used deep level. Data came from immunoSEQ multiplex PCR; TCRdb stores just in-frame clones and leaves some out. Seen here are about 2 million clones, about 94% observed once, and the top ten hold less than 1.5%. The sequenced sample consisted of naive CD8+ T cells sorted from blood. This receptor was identified in a man between 18 and 29 years old in good health.

The CDR3 protein is CASSQDRTGASNQPQHF. DNA for the CDR3: TGCGCCAGCAGCCAAGATCGGACAGGGGCTAGCAATCAGCCCCAGCATTTT. The rearrangement uses TRBV4-1 and TRBJ1-5; 9 nucleotides align to TRBD1. The V gene end was trimmed by 0 bases and the J gene end by 0 bases; junction bases not matched to a gene: 3. The germline V gene encodes CDR1 MGHRA and CDR2 YSYEKL. The CDR3 has 17 residues.